This T cell receptor (beta chain) was documented in a study of graft-versus-host responses after intestinal transplantation. Study background: Every recipient had anti-thymocyte globulin induction and approximately 3 years of tacrolimus plus steroids.

Data came from immunoSEQ multiplex PCR; TCRdb stores just in-frame clones and leaves some out. The sample lists around 100,000 clones; 93% were seen once. Points on this clone: What it binds is not known.

This CDR3 comprises 17 residues. The V segment lost 4 bases and the J segment 0 bases; nucleotides outside the gene matches: 9. Germline CDR1 reads MNHEY; CDR2 reads SMNVEV (reference sequence). This TCR was sampled from a human donor who received an intestinal transplant. The chain combines TRBV27 with TRBJ1-5, with 7 bases matching TRBD1. The input for sequencing was unstimulated CD8+ T cells sorted from spleen or lymph node cells, taken before intestinal transplant. The CDR3 reads CASSSLGQLYSNQPQHF. The CDR3 DNA is TGTGCCAGCAGTTCCCTGGGACAGCTTTATAGCAATCAGCCCCAGCATTTT.